The 17 T cell receptor beta chains presented below share a single source sample, sequenced in a study of blood T cells in healthy people across ages. Together with a sample-barcoded 5' primer, a J-beta primer mix was included in a second PCR lasting roughly 6 to 12 cycles. TCRdb passed the 5' RACE reads through MiXCR, listing each CDR3 protein once. The sample contains fewer than 750,000 distinct CDR3 sequences, more than 45% of which appear only once. Sequenced sample: blood. Receptors originate from a woman of 80 years or more in good health.

In its sample, this clonotype was seen many times. The rearrangement links TRBV19 to TRBJ2-7; no clear D gene. Germline lookup yields CDR1 LNHDA and CDR2 SQIVND (reference sequence). The CDR3 runs 15 residues. Between the trimmed V and J ends, which lost 1 base and 3 bases, there was a span of 13 bases. CDR3 sequence (DNA): TGTGCCAGTAGTATAGTTCCCAGCGCGAGCTACGAGCAGTACTTC. It encodes CASSIVPSASYEQYF.

J is TRBJ1-2 and V is TRBV20-1; D is perhaps TRBD1 (5 bases). Between the trimmed V and J ends, which lost 2 bases and 2 bases, there was a span of 6 bases. CDR1 and CDR2 (germline): DFQATT, SNEGSKA (reference sequence). This CDR3 has 12 residues. The CDR3 loop reads CSARRQNYGYTF. The CDR3 DNA follows: TGCAGTGCTAGAAGACAGAACTATGGCTACACCTTC.

DNA for the CDR3: TGTGCCAGCAGCGTAGGTCATGACAGCCACTACGAGCAGTACTTC. Its protein is CASSVGHDSHYEQYF. This chain connects TRBV9 to TRBJ2-7, with a tentative D call TRBD1 (5 bases). V gave up 0 bases and J gave up 3 bases, with 13 bases separating them. This CDR3 region has 15 residues. Germline assignment: CDR1 SGDLS and CDR2 YYNGEE. Based on the CDR3 plus reference TRBV9 and TRBJ2-7, the full variable domain is DSGVTQTPKHLITATGQRVTLRCSPRSGDLSVYWYQQSLDQGLQFLIQYYNGEERAKGNILERFSAQQFPDLHSELNLSSLELGDSALYFCASSVGHDSHYEQYFGPGTRLTVT.

The sample holds a few counts of this clonotype. The rearrangement joins TRBV29-1 to TRBJ2-2; maybe TRBD2 (6 bases). Germline assignment: CDR1 SQVTM and CDR2 ANQGSEA. The CDR3 is made up of 14 amino acids. Trimming removed 4 bases from V and 5 bases from J, with 14 bases in between. CDR3 sequence: CSVGAGSYTGELFF. Here the CDR3 DNA reads TGCAGCGTTGGCGCGGGGTCGTATACCGGGGAGCTGTTTTTT.

Notes on this clonotype: This may be a read error: a much more frequent sequence differs by one nucleotide. The chain links TRBV29-1 to TRBJ2-3; D not certain. Germline CDR1 SQVTM, CDR2 ANQGSEA. Trimming took 8 bases from V and 0 from J, leaving 12 bases between them. The CDR3 is 13 amino acids. CDR3 residues: CSSRSSSTDTQYF. The CDR3 DNA sequence: TGCAGCTCTCGGAGCTCGAGCACAGATACGCAGTATTTT.

This chain connects TRBV27 to TRBJ2-1; 8 positions agree with TRBD1. Looked up from germline, CDR1 is MNHEY and CDR2 is SMNVEV (reference sequence). V lost 0 bases and J lost 4; bases outside the gene matches: 5. The length of the CDR3 is 16 residues. The CDR3 DNA follows: TGTGCCAGCAGTTTATCGTGGCAGGGGGCTTACAATGAGCAGTTCTTC. The encoded protein is CASSLSWQGAYNEQFF.

The V gene is TRBV2, the J gene TRBJ1-2; 8 bases agree with TRBD1. The CDR3 runs to 15 residues. V shed 11 bases and J 0 bases; nucleotides not matched to a gene: 11. Germline CDR1 and CDR2: SNHLY and FYNNEI. DNA for the CDR3: TGTGCCGACACCGACGACAGGGGAGCTAACTATGGCTACACCTTC. It codes for CADTDDRGANYGYTF.

This clonotype was observed a handful of times. The J gene is TRBJ2-2, the V gene TRBV9, with unresolved D. The CDR3 spans 13 residues. V lost 1 base and J lost 6, with 7 bases in between. The germline V gene has CDR1 SGDLS and CDR2 YYNGEE. The CDR3 sequence: CASSVQAAGELFF. CDR3 sequence (DNA): TGTGCCAGCAGCGTACAGGCCGCCGGGGAGCTGTTTTTT.

In this sample, this clonotype turned up a few times. A junction boundary mismatches the germline segment, possibly from a read error. The rearrangement links TRBV9 to TRBJ2-5; 10 bases align to TRBD1. Germline loops: CDR1 SGDLS, CDR2 YYNGEE. There are 14 residues in the CDR3. CDR3 in DNA: TGTGCCAGCAGTGTAGGGACAGGGGTAGAGACCCAGTACTTC. Protein: CASSVGTGVETQYF.

Of note for this clonotype: At one end the junction does not follow the germline gene, possibly because of a read error. The rearrangement joins TRBV7-2 to TRBJ2-1, with D unresolved. The germline gives CDR1 SGHTA, CDR2 FQGNSA. The CDR3 has 16 amino acids. CDR3 sequence (DNA): TGTGTCAGCAGCTTAGCTTCGGGCTCATCCTACAATGAGCAGTTCTTC. The encoded protein is CVSSLASGSSYNEQFF.

Turning to this clonotype: With a much larger clone just one base away, this may be a read error. V is TRBV5-1 and J is TRBJ2-3; D call uncertain. The V and J ends lost 3 bases and 4 bases respectively, with 12 bases between them. CDR1 SGHRS and CDR2 YFSETQ come from the germline V gene. The CDR3 has 14 amino acids. The DNA for the CDR3 is TGCGCCAGCAGCTCCTCCCCGTTTGCAGATACGCAGTATTTT. Protein product: CASSSSPFADTQYF.

On this clonotype itself: Possible read error: a much larger clone is one base away. J is TRBJ2-5 and V is TRBV5-5, with D possibly being TRBD2 (5 bases). The CDR3 runs to 12 residues. V was trimmed by 4 bases and J by 11 bases, leaving 15 bases between them. Germline V gene sequence: CDR1 SGHKS, CDR2 YYEKEE (reference sequence). In DNA, the CDR3 is TGTGCCAGCAGCCAGGACTTTTATGAGCAGTACTTC. Translation: CASSQDFYEQYF.

V and J are TRBV7-2 and TRBJ1-1; 7 bases match TRBD1. This CDR3 spans 14 amino acids. After removal of 4 bases from V and 5 bases from J, the junction contained 7 bases not matched to a gene. Per germline, CDR1 SGHTA and CDR2 FQGNSA. CDR3 nucleotide sequence: TGTGCCAGCAGCTCCTCAGGGGGATGGACTGAAGCTTTCTTT. Its protein product is CASSSSGGWTEAFF.

Concerning this clonotype: A clone one base away is much larger, so this may be a read error. The chain employs TRBV7-2 and TRBJ2-3; maybe TRBD1 (5 bases). V was shortened by 1 base and J by 4 bases, with 12 bases between the two germline ends. Germline-derived CDR1 and CDR2 are SGHTA and FQGNSA. CDR3 length equals 15 residues. In nucleotides, the CDR3 is TGTGCCAGCAGCTTAGGGATTAGGGGCGCAGATACGCAGTATTTT. Residues: CASSLGIRGADTQYF.

The rearrangement links TRBV27 to TRBJ2-1; 7 bases are a match to TRBD2. The CDR3 runs to 15 residues. CDR1 is MNHEY, CDR2 SMNVEV, per germline (reference sequence). The V segment lost 7 bases and the J segment 2 bases; nucleotides outside the gene matches: 8. CDR3: CASKVGGGTYNEQFF. The CDR3 coding sequence is TGTGCCAGCAAGGTTGGGGGGGGGACCTACAATGAGCAGTTCTTC.

The chain couples TRBV12-3 or TRBV12-4 to TRBJ2-2; D is possibly TRBD1 (5 bases). This CDR3 is 15 amino acids long. The V end lost 0 bases, the J end lost 2 bases, and 7 bases lay between the germline ends. For the CDR3, the DNA is TGTGCCAGCAGTTTAGCAAGGGGCAACACCGGGGAGCTGTTTTTT. This translates into CASSLARGNTGELFF.

The chain has TRBV12-3 or TRBV12-4 and TRBJ2-2; 10 bases line up with TRBD1. With 5 bases clipped from V and 4 bases from J, the junction kept 7 bases outside the gene matches. The CDR3 has 16 amino acids. The CDR3: CASSLRQGAGTGELFF. CDR3 DNA sequence: TGTGCCAGCAGTCTCCGACAGGGGGCGGGCACCGGGGAGCTGTTTTTT.